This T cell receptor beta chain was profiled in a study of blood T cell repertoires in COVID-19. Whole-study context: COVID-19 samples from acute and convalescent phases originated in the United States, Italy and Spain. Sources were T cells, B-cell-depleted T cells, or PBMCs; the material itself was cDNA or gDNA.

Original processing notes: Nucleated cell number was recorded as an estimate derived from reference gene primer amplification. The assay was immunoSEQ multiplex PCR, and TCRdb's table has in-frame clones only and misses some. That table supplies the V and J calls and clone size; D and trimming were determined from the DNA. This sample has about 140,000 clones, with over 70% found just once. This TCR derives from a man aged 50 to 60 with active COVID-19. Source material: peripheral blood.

CDR3 sequence: CASSLNVFRMRGGHNEQFF. DNA of the CDR3: TGTGCCAGCAGCTTAAATGTGTTCCGAATGCGGGGGGGCCACAATGAGCAGTTCTTC. The rearrangement joins TRBV21-1 to TRBJ2-1; the listed D gene, TRBD2, was not tested against the DNA. TRBV21-1 is shown as a pseudogene. This CDR3 is built from 19 residues.